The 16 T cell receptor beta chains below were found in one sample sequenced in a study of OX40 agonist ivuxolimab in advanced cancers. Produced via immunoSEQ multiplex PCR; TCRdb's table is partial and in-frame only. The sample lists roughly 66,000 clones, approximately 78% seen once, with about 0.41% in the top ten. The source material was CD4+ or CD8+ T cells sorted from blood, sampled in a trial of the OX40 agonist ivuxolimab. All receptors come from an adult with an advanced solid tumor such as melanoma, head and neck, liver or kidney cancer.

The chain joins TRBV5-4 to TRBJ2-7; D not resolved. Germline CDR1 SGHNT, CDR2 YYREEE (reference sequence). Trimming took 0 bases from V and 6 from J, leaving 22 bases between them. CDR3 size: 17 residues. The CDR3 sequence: CASSLVPERPTLREQYF. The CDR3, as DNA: TGTGCCAGCAGCTTGGTTCCCGAACGCCCTACTCTACGCGAGCAGTACTTC. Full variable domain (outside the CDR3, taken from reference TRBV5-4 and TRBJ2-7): ETGVTQSPTHLIKTRGQQVTLRCSSQSGHNTVSWYQQALGQGPQFIFQYYREEENGRGNFPPRFSGLQFPNYSSELNVNALELDDSALYLCASSLVPERPTLREQYFGPGTRLTVT.

The DNA of the CDR3 is TGTGCCAGCAGCTTAGACAGGGGGAGTGGAAACACCATATATTTT. Translated: CASSLDRGSGNTIYF. The chain uses TRBV7-2 and TRBJ1-3; 8 nucleotides align to TRBD1. This CDR3 spans 15 amino acids. Germline V gene data show CDR1 as SGHTA and CDR2 as FQGNSA. V gave up 1 base and J gave up 3 bases; unmatched junction bases: 2.

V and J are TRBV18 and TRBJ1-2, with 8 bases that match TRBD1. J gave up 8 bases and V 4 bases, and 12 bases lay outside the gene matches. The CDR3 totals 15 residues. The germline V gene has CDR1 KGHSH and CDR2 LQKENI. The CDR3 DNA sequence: TGTGCCAGCTCACAAAACCCGGGACAGGTCGACGGCTACACCTTC. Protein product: CASSQNPGQVDGYTF.

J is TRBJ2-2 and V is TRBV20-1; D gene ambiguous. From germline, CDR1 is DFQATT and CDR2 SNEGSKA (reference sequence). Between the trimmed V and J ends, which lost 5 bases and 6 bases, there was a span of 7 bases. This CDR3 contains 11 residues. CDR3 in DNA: TGCAGTGCTGGTCGTCCCGGGGAGCTGTTTTTT. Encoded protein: CSAGRPGELFF.

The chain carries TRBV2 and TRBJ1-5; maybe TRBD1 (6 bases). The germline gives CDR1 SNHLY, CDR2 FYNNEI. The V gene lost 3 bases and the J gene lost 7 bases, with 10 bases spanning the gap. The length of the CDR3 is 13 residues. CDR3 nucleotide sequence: TGTGCCAGCAGTGAGAGGGGGAACCAGCCCCAGCATTTT. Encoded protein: CASSERGNQPQHF.

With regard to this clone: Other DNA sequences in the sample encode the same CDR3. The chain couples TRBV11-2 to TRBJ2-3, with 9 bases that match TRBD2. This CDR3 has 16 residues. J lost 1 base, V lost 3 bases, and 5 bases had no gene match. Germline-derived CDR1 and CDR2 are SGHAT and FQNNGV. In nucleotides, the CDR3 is TGTGCCAGCAGCTTTAGAGCGGGGGGTGGCACAGATACGCAGTATTTT. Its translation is CASSFRAGGGTDTQYF.

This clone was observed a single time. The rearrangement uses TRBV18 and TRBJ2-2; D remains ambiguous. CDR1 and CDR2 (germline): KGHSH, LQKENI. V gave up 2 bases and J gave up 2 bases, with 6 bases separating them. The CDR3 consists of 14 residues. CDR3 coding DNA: TGTGCCAGCTCACCAAGGCTTAACACCGGGGAGCTGTTTTTT. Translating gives CASSPRLNTGELFF.

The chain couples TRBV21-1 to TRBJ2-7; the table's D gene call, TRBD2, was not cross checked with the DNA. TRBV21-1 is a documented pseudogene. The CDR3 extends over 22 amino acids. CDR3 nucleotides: TGTGCCAGCAGCGAGAAGACTAGCGGGAGGTTTCTGAGTGTCGAGGGTGGCTACGAGCAGTACTTC. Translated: CASSEKTSGRFLSVEGGYEQYF.

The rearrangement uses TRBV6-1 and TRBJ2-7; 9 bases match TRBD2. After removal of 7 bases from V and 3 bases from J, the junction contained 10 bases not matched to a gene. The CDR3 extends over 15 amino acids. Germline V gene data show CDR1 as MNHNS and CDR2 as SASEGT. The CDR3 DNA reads TGTGCCAGCATCTTGGGGGCTAGCGGGAACTACGAGCAGTACTTC. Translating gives CASILGASGNYEQYF.

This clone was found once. The CDR3: CASSANRVVFDNEQFF. CDR3 bases: TGTGCCAGCAGTGCCAACAGGGTGGTTTTCGACAATGAGCAGTTCTTC. The V and J genes are TRBV6-1 and TRBJ2-1, with a tentative D call TRBD1 (6 bases). From germline, CDR1 is MNHNS and CDR2 SASEGT. CDR3 length equals 16 residues. The V end lost 4 bases, the J end lost 5 bases, and 18 bases lay between the germline ends.

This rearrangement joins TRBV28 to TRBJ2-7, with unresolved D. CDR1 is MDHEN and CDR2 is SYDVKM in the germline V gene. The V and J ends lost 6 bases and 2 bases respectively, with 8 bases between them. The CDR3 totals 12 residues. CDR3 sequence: CASRDRAYEQYF. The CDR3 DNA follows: TGTGCCAGCAGGGACCGGGCCTACGAGCAGTACTTC.

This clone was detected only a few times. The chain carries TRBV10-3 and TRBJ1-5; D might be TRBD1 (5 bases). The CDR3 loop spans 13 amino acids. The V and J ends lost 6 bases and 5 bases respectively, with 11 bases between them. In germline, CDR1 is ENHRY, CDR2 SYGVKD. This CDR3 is CAISVGADQPQHF. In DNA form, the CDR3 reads TGTGCCATCAGCGTTGGGGCGGATCAGCCCCAGCATTTT.

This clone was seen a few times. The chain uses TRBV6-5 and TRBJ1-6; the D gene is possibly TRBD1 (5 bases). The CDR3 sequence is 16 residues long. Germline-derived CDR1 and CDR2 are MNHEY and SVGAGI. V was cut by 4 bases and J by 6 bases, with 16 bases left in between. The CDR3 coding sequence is TGTGCCAGCAGTTCCAAACGACAGTCGTTTAATTCACCCCTCCACTTT. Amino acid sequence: CASSSKRQSFNSPLHF.

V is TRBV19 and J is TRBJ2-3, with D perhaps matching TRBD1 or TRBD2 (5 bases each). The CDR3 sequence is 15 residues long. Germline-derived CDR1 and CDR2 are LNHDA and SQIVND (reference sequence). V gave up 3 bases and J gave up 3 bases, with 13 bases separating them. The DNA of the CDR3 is TGTGCCAGTAGTATTTCCGGGACGGGGACAGATACGCAGTATTTT. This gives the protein CASSISGTGTDTQYF.

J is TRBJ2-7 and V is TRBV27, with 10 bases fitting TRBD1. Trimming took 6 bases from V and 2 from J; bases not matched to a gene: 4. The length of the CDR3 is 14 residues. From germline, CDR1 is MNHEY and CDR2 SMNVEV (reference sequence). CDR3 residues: CASSRDRGPYEQYF. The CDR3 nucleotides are TGTGCCAGCAGCCGGGACAGGGGACCCTACGAGCAGTACTTC.

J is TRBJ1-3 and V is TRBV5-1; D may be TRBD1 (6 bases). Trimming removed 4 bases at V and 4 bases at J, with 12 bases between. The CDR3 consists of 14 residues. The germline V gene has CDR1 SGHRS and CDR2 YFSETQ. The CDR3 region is CASSVTGEGNTIYF. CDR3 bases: TGCGCCAGCAGCGTGACAGGCGAGGGAAACACCATATATTTT.